Listed below are T cell receptor beta chains from one sample, sequenced in a study of blood T cell repertoires in COVID-19. Profiling relied on immunoSEQ multiplex PCR, and the TCRdb table lists in-frame clones only, not all of them. Of hundreds of thousands of clones in the sample, roughly four fifths were seen once. Material for sequencing was peripheral blood. The receptors were sampled from an elderly woman with acute or convalescent COVID-19. Both conserved end residues are trimmed from each CDR3. The order of the fields is V gene, J gene, CDR3 protein.

>TRBV29-1|TRBJ1-1
SVDKGVLTEAF
>TRBV28|TRBJ1-4
ASLMTGSNEKLF
>TRBV7-2|TRBJ1-2
ASSSEGPRGGT
>TRBV28|TRBJ1-4
ASSSRQGVRNGNEKLF
>TRBV2|TRBJ1-6
ASSSYDRGGSPLH
>TRBV28|TRBJ1-1
ASRRDRVNTEAF
>TRBV7-8|TRBJ1-5
ASSPDRVSNQPQH
>TRBV7-6|TRBJ1-4
ASSSLGAGTNEKLF
>TRBV28|TRBJ1-1
ASNMFAEAF
>TRBV5-4|TRBJ2-5
ASSLAYGAGGRQETQY
>TRBV27|TRBJ2-3
ASSDPGGPTDTQY
>TRBV9|TRBJ1-1
ASSTRAGTSNTEAF
>TRBV5-1|TRBJ2-1
ASSLESGGAVDEQF
>TRBV19|TRBJ2-4
ASSISPAGRNIQY
>TRBV11-1|TRBJ1-1
ASSPNRGFGTEAF
>TRBV4-1|TRBJ2-3
ASSLGSGVSTDTQY